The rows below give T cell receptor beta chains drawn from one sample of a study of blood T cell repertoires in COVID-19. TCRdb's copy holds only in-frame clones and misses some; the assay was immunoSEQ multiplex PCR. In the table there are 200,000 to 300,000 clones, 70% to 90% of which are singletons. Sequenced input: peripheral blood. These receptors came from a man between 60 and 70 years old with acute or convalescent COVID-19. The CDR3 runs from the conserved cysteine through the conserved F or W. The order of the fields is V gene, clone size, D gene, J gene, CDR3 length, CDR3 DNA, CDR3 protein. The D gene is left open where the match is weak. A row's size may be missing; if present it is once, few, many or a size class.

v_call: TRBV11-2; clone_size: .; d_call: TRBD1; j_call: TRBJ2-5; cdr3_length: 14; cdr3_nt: TGTGCCAGCACCAAAATACAGGGGCAAGAGACCCAGTACTTC; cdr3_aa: CASTKIQGQETQYF
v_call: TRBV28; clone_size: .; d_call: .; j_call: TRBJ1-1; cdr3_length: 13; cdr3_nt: TGTGCCAGCAGGGTAATGAGGTTCACTGAAGCTTTCTTT; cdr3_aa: CASRVMRFTEAFF
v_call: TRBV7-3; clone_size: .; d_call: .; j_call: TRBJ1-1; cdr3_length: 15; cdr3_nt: TGTGCCAGCAGCTTAACGAGTAACAGGAACACTGAAGCTTTCTTT; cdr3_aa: CASSLTSNRNTEAFF
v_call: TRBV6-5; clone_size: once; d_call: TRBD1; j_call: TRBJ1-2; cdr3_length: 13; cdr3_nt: TGTGCCAGCAGTAACCGGGACAGGGGTACCTACACCTTC; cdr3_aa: CASSNRDRGTYTF
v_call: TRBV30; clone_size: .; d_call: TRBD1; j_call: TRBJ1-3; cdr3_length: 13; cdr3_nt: TGTGCCTGGAGGACAGGGTATGGAAACACCATATATTTT; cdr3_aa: CAWRTGYGNTIYF
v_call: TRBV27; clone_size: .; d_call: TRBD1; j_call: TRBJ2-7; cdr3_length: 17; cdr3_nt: TGTGCCAGCAGTACCCACGGACAGGGGGCCGGGTCGCGCGAGCAGTACTTC; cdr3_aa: CASSTHGQGAGSREQYF
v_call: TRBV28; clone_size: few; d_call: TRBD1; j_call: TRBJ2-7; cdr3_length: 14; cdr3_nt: TGTGCCAGCAGCAAGGGGGCAGCATTGGGCGAGCAGTACTTC; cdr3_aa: CASSKGAALGEQYF
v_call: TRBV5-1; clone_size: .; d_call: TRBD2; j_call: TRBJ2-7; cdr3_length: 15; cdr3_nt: TGCGCCAGCAGCCGAGGGACTAGCGGTTCCTACGAGCAGTACTTC; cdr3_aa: CASSRGTSGSYEQYF
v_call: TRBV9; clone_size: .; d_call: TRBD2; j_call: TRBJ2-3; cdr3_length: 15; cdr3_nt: TGTGCCAGCAGCGCACAAGCGGGGGGCACAGATACGCAGTATTTT; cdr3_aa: CASSAQAGGTDTQYF
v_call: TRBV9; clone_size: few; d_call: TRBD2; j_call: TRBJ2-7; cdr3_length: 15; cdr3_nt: TGTGCCAGCAGCCCAGATGGGACTAGGACGGTTGAGCAGTACTTC; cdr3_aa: CASSPDGTRTVEQYF
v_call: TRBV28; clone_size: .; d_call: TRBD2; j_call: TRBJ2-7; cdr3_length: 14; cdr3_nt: TGTGCCAGCCGGGGCCCGGGAGGGCGAGTCGAGCAGTACTTC; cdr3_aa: CASRGPGGRVEQYF
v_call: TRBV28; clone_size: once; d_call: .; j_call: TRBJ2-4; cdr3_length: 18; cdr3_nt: TGTGCCAGCAGTTTGTCGAGACTTCAGAACCCAGCCAAAAACATTCAGTACTTC; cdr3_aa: CASSLSRLQNPAKNIQYF
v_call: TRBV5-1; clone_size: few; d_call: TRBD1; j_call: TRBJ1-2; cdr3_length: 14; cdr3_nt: TGCGCCAGCAGCTTGGAGGGACAGGGGGTTGGCTACACCTTC; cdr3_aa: CASSLEGQGVGYTF
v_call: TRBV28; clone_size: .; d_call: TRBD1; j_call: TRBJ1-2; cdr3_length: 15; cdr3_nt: TGTGCCAGCACTCTGGGACAGGGACCGTACTATGGCTACACCTTC; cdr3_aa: CASTLGQGPYYGYTF
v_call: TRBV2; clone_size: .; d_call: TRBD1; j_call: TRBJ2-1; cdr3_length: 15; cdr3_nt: TGTGCCAGCAGTCCGGACAGGGGGGGTTTCGATGAGCAGTTCTTC; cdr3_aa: CASSPDRGGFDEQFF
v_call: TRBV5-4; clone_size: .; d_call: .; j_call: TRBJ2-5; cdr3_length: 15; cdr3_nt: TGTGCCAGCAGCTTGAAGGGGAATGTTGGGGAGACCCAGTACTTC; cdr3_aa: CASSLKGNVGETQYF